This T cell receptor (beta chain) was observed in a study of CD4 T cells in relation to SARS-CoV-2 and coronaviruses. A note on this clone: Its antigen remains unknown.

CEF-cultured naive and memory CD4+ T cell DNA got survey-level sequencing. Here immunoSEQ multiplex PCR was the method, and the copy in TCRdb shows in-frame clones only, minus some. The repertoire consists of 43,000 or so clones, with roughly four fifths occurring once and the leading ten covering more than 1.3%. CDR3 size: 13 residues. Germline CDR1 reads LGHDT; CDR2 reads YNNKEL (reference sequence). V lost 4 bases to trimming and J lost 4 bases; unmatched junction nucleotides: 4. The clonotype was recovered from an adult with COVID-19. The sample comprised naive CD4+ T cells from PBMCs, cultured in vitro. Subset indicated: naive CD4+ T cells isolated by negative enrichment. The chain recombines TRBV3-1 (or the pseudogene TRBV3-2) with TRBJ2-7; TRBD2 aligns across 7 bases. The CDR3 loop reads CASSLGGVYEQYF. The CDR3 bases are TGTGCCAGCAGCCTGGGGGGGGTATACGAGCAGTACTTC.